The sequence of this T cell receptor beta chain was determined in a study of CD8 T cells in ankylosing spondylitis. The study, taken as a whole, reports: Peripheral blood samples showed relatively rare disease-linked clones, and these clones were CD8+. Researchers reportedly found disease-linked clones significantly enriched in matched ankylosing spondylitis synovial fluid. In reactive arthritis synovial fluid and blood, some motif variants had been reported before. Characteristic, it appeared, of ankylosing spondylitis blood was a TCR beta motif of about eight highly homologous variants.

A single record per CDR3 protein comes from TCRdb applying MiXCR to the 5' RACE reads. The table lists roughly 470,000 distinct CDR3 sequences, roughly a quarter of them singletons. Germline assignment: CDR1 KGHDR and CDR2 SFDVKD. The V end was cut by 10 bases, the J end by 0 bases, with 13 bases between. This CDR3 has 14 amino acids. Notes on this clonotype: The antigen remains undetermined.

Sequencing was carried out using blood, either unsorted or a sorted T cell fraction (not recorded which). This chain joins TRBV24-1 and TRBJ2-3, with TRBD2 as a possible D gene (5 bases). This receptor was identified in a male donor with ankylosing spondylitis. In DNA form, the CDR3 reads TGTGCCACTGAGGGCCAATCTAGCACAGATACGCAGTATTTT. The encoded protein is CATEGQSSTDTQYF.